The entry that follows covers one T cell receptor (beta chain) sequence. Its antigen remains unknown. 13 Jbeta primers and 60 Vbeta primers were used for the PCR. TCRdb's table, derived via immunoSEQ multiplex PCR, lists solely in-frame clones and lacks some. The sample table sets out around 75,000 clones. The data were obtained in a study of cytomegalovirus exposure and HLA in healthy donors. Across the whole study: Of the donors genotyped, several hundred in all, about 81% fell in the Caucasian-associated ancestry cluster.

Study findings and constraints: Indistinguishable V segments, including TRBV6-2 and TRBV6-3, were excluded.

This CDR3 is 18 amino acids long. V dropped 8 bases and J dropped 0; count of bases not matched to a gene: 13. The germline V gene has CDR1 SEHNR and CDR2 FQNEAQ (reference sequence). The sequenced material came from PBMCs. V is TRBV7-9 and J is TRBJ2-1, with 10 positions matching TRBD2. This TCR came from an older woman in good health and CMV-seronegative. CDR3 protein: CASGGTSATLISYNEQFF. The CDR3 DNA sequence: TGTGCCAGCGGAGGGACTAGCGCTACGCTGATCTCCTACAATGAGCAGTTCTTC.